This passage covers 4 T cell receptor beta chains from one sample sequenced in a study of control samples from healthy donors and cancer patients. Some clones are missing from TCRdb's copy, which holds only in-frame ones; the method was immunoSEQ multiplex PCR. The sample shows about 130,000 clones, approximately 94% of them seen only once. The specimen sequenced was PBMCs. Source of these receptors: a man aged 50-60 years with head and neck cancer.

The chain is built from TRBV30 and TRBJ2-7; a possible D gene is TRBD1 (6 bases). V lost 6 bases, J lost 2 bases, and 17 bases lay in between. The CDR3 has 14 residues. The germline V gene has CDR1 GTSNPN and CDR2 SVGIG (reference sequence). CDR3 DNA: TGTGCCTGCCACAGGACAGCGCACCCCTACGAGCAGTACTTC. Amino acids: CACHRTAHPYEQYF.

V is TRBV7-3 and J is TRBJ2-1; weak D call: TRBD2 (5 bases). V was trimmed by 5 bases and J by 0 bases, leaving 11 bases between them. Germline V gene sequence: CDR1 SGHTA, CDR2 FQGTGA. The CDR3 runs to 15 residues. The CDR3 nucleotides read TGTGCCAGCAGCACAACTGGGAGCTCCTACAATGAGCAGTTCTTC. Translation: CASSTTGSSYNEQFF.

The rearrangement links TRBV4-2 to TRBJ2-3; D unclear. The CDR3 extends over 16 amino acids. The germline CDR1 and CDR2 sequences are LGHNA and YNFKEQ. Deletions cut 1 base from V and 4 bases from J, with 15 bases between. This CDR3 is CASSQAVTPPADTQYF. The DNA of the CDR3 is TGTGCCAGCAGCCAAGCTGTGACACCTCCCGCAGATACGCAGTATTTT.

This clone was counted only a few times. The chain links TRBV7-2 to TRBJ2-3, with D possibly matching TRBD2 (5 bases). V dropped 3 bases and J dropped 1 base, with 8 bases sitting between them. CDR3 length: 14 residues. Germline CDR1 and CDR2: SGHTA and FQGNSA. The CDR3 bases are TGTGCCAGCAGCTTCATTAGCGGCACAGATACGCAGTATTTT. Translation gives CASSFISGTDTQYF. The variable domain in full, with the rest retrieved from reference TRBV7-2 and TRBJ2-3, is GAGVSQSPSNKVTEKGKDVELRCDPISGHTALYWYRQSLGQGLEFLIYFQGNSAPDKSGLPSDRFSAERTGGSVSTLTIQRTQQEDSAVYLCASSFISGTDTQYFGPGTRLTVL.